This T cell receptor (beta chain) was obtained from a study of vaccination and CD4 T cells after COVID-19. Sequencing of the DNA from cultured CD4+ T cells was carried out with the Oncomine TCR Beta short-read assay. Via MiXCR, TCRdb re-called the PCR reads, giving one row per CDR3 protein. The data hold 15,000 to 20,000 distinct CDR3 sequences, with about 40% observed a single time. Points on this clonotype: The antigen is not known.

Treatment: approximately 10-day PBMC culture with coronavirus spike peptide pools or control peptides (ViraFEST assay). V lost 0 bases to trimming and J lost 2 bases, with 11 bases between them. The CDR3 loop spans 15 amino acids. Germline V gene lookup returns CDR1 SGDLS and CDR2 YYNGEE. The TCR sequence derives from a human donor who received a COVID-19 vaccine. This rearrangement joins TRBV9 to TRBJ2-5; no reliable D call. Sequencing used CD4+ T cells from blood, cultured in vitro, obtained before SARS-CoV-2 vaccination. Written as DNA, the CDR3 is TGTGCCAGCAGCGTAGGGGCTAGACCACAAGAGACCCAGTACTTC. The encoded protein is CASSVGARPQETQYF.